This T cell receptor beta chain was captured by sequencing in a study of molecular identifiers for immune sequencing clone quantification (dated by TCRdb to between 2018 and 2020). For the wider study: For a replicate experiment, the RNA from either approximately 20,000 or 100,000 naive CD8 T cells was divided into five aliquots, and four of those aliquots went on to sequencing. CD8 T cells were used in a methods study to benchmark molecular-identifier clustering-based TCR repertoire sequencing (MIDCIRS) and TCR RNA copy counting. The paper as a whole reports these results and caveats: Spiked-in Jurkat TCR RNA equal to a single cell's worth was reported to be detectable even within 1,100,000 naive CD8 T cells. Modeling indicated roughly 3.3 TCR RNA copies recovered per cell, compared with about ten by digital PCR, which implies a capture efficiency of approximately 31%. Without barcode sub-clustering, chimeric consensus sequences inflated TCR diversity; chimeras reached as high as 47%. In CMV-specific effector cells, clones with more than 20 RNA copies contained over 98% of molecules, whereas in naive cells such clones contained under 1% of molecules. The naive libraries included spiked-in Jurkat TCR RNA (10 copies' worth), and this Jurkat TCR RNA is not part of the donor repertoire. Identical TCR molecules sharing a barcode could cause highly expanded clone sizes to be underestimated.

This clonotype was recorded many times. Its antigen remains undetermined. The input lacks base qualities; no much larger clone sits a single base away. Libraries of naive CD8 T cells were built from approximately 22,000 to 940,000 sorted cells, with 10%, 30% or 50% of the purified RNA used. Naive CD8 T cells, defined as CD8+CD4-CCR7+CD45RA+, were FACS-sorted into RLT Plus buffer on a BD FACSAria II. To test detection sensitivity, Jurkat RNA equivalent to over 8 TCR copies was spiked into samples of roughly 18,000-1,100,000 naive CD8 T cells. Enrichment of CD8 T cells was performed with RosetteSep CD8+ T Cell Enrichment Cocktail and Ficoll-Paque, after which ACK red cell lysis was carried out. CDR1 and CDR2 are read off the germline V gene as SNHLY and FYNNEI. The CDR3 measures 10 amino acids from cysteine to phenylalanine. The entry retains the CDR3 DNA only, 30 bases that are in frame from base 1. V loses 5 bases of germline sequence and J loses 4 bases, and the interval between the two ends is 2 bases.

Receptor libraries were prepared by PCR. The reads were generated on a NextSeq 500. Preparation of bulk TCR libraries followed a previously described approach, with the TCR primers listed in Table S5. Purification of total RNA was performed with the Qiagen AllPrep DNA/RNA kit. Before any analysis, reads coming from multiple sequencing runs of the same library were combined into one pool. Under the source paper's analysis protocol: Only reads with exact TCR constant sequence were kept, trimmed to 150 nt, and grouped by their 12-nt molecular barcodes. Within each barcode group, reads were sub-clustered at a 15% Levenshtein threshold, and quality-weighted consensus sequences were built per RNA molecule. Non-functional sequences were excluded, and lower-count sequences lying one edit away from another sequence were also excluded. Barcode sub-clusters with fewer than 20% of the maximum read count were removed, based on fitting two negative binomial distributions. TCRdb trimmed public reads at Q25 via fastp, called clones via MiXCR and kept in-frame beta chains. Rows are combined by CDR3 protein, so each entry shows the most common genes and DNA. TCRdb's processing, not the study's, gives the V and J calls here. The sample includes about 97,000 distinct CDR3 sequences, with around 30% observed a single time. Of the sample, about 9.7% is held by the ten largest clones.

This sequence was found in a human donor in good health. Some libraries in this study had Jurkat cell RNA spiked in. Rearrangement joined TRBV2 to TRBJ2-5, with the D gene too uncertain to name. Sequencing input: naive CD8+ T cells from blood, with Jurkat cell RNA spiked in. The sample's cell subset or site, from its label and the paper: FACS-sorted CD8+CD4-CCR7+CD45RA+ naive T cells. In nucleotide form, the sequence is TGTGCCAGCAGTACAGAGACCCAGTACTTC. It specifies CASSTETQYF.